These T cell receptor beta chains were read from a single sample in a study of metastatic and nonmetastatic thyroid tumors. TCRdb reanalyzed the PCR reads via MiXCR. Among around 18,000 clones listed, around 28% were seen once. Material for sequencing was tumor tissue. Source of these receptors: a female donor with papillary thyroid cancer or a benign thyroid nodule (not recorded which). Some clones in this sample may be carry-over from other donors' samples. The CDR3 runs from the conserved cysteine through the conserved F or W. Each record gives: V gene, clone size, J gene, CDR3 protein. Rows may omit the clone size; those that give it use once, few, many or a size class.

V gene: TRBV19; clone size: NA; J gene: TRBJ2-7; CDR3 protein: CASSIRGLSYEQYF
V gene: TRBV27; clone size: NA; J gene: TRBJ2-7; CDR3 protein: CASRRIPGLAGDEQYF
V gene: TRBV28; clone size: few; J gene: TRBJ1-5; CDR3 protein: CASSLSDGSNQSRHF
V gene: TRBV6-2/TRBV6-3; clone size: few; J gene: TRBJ2-1; CDR3 protein: CASSYSIEAAYNEQFF
V gene: TRBV10-2; clone size: medium-sized; J gene: TRBJ2-7; CDR3 protein: CASSDGPTYEQYF
V gene: TRBV20-1; clone size: NA; J gene: TRBJ2-7; CDR3 protein: CSARERDSSYEQYF
V gene: TRBV20-1; clone size: few; J gene: TRBJ1-5; CDR3 protein: CSASQGSNQPQHF
V gene: TRBV4-3; clone size: many; J gene: TRBJ2-7; CDR3 protein: CASSQDPASDTDEQYF
V gene: TRBV28; clone size: NA; J gene: TRBJ2-7; CDR3 protein: CASRISGSYEQYF
V gene: TRBV27; clone size: medium-sized; J gene: TRBJ2-5; CDR3 protein: CASRWGETQYF
V gene: TRBV11-3; clone size: few; J gene: TRBJ2-7; CDR3 protein: CASSPGHLHEQYF
V gene: TRBV11-2; clone size: NA; J gene: TRBJ1-2; CDR3 protein: CASSPDRGNYGYTF
V gene: TRBV6-2/TRBV6-3; clone size: medium-sized; J gene: TRBJ2-2; CDR3 protein: CASRNVGATGELFF
V gene: TRBV19; clone size: NA; J gene: TRBJ2-1; CDR3 protein: CASSKGLGSGYNEQFF
V gene: TRBV20-1; clone size: NA; J gene: TRBJ1-2; CDR3 protein: CSARSVLVNYGYTF
V gene: TRBV6-5; clone size: NA; J gene: TRBJ2-5; CDR3 protein: CASSYPSGEGEETQYF
V gene: TRBV25-1; clone size: medium-sized; J gene: TRBJ1-1; CDR3 protein: CASSEILGTKAFF
V gene: TRBV11-1; clone size: NA; J gene: TRBJ2-1; CDR3 protein: CASSSRQGPYNEQFF
V gene: TRBV25-1; clone size: few; J gene: TRBJ1-2; CDR3 protein: CASMGSFYGYTF
V gene: TRBV20-1; clone size: NA; J gene: TRBJ2-3; CDR3 protein: CSARESLGDPDTQYF